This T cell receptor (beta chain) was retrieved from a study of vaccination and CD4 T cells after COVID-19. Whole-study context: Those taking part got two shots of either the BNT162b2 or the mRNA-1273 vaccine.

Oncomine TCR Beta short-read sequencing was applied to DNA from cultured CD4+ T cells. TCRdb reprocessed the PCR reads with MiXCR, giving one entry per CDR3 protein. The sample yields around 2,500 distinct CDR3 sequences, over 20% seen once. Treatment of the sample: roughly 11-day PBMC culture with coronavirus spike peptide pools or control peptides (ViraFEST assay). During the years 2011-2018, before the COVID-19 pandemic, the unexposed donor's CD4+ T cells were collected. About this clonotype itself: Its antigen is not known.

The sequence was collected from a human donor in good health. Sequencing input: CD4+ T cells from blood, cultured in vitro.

CDR3 sequence: CASSPEGFTGELFF. The CDR3 DNA follows: TGTGCCAGCTCACCAGAGGGCTTCACCGGGGAGCTGTTTTTT. This chain uses TRBV18 with TRBJ2-2; tentative D call: TRBD2 (5 bases). With 2 bases removed from V and 4 bases from J, the gap between germline ends came to 8 bases. This CDR3 is 14 amino acids long. Per the germline V gene, CDR1 is KGHSH and CDR2 is LQKENI. Full variable domain (outside the CDR3, taken from reference TRBV18 and TRBJ2-2): NAGVMQNPRHLVRRRGQEARLRCSPMKGHSHVYWYRQLPEEGLKFMVYLQKENIIDESGMPKERFSAEFPKEGPSILRIQQVVRGDSAAYFCASSPEGFTGELFFGEGSRLTVL.